This TCR beta chain was sequenced during a study of radiation and T cells in renal cell carcinoma. Overall study findings and caveats: Top tumor clonotypes rose in blood 2 weeks post-radiation, then contracted. Baseline intratumoral clonotype presence is unknown without pretreatment biopsies.

About this clone itself: Antigen specificity is unknown.

The time point: blood 4 weeks post-SBRT, at nephrectomy. Regarding treatment: 15 Gy SBRT to primary tumor, nephrectomy 4 weeks later. Nephrectomy followed 15 Gy stereotactic body radiation by 4 weeks. This renal cell carcinoma was of the clear cell type. Repertoires were generated with immunoSEQ multiplex PCR, while TCRdb's copy carries only in-frame clones and drops some. The table includes around 45,000 clones, around four fifths detected once. CDR1 and CDR2 (germline): ENHRY, SYGVKD. This CDR3 is 15 amino acids long. The V and J ends lost 2 bases and 2 bases respectively, with 12 bases between them.

Sample: blood, taken from a patient whose treatment included radiotherapy and nephrectomy. J is TRBJ2-5 and V is TRBV10-3; D is perhaps TRBD2 (5 bases). The sequence was collected from a woman aged 70-85 years with renal cell carcinoma. The CDR3 spells CAISEGAATQETQYF. CDR3 nucleotides: TGTGCCATCAGTGAGGGAGCGGCGACTCAAGAGACCCAGTACTTC.